This paragraph covers one T cell receptor beta chain sequence. Its antigen is unknown. No clone much larger than this one lies a single base away; base qualities are absent. The junction shows trimming of 5 bases on V and 4 bases on J, plus 14 bases between the germline ends. The CDR3 spans 14 residues, from the cysteine through the phenylalanine. Only the CDR3 DNA stays, 42 bases, in frame from base 1. CDR1 and CDR2 are drawn from the germline V gene: SGHTA, FQGTGA. The collaborating institutions used their own protocols to collect whole blood in K2EDTA tubes. For TCRbeta analysis, collaborators shipped samples in one of three forms: frozen whole blood, isolated PBMCs, or DNA extracted from either of those sample types. This sample is drawn from a study of blood T cell repertoires in COVID-19 (dated by TCRdb to 2020 to 2021). General notes on the study: The collaborator samples originated in the United States, Italy and Spain and spanned the acute and convalescent phases of COVID-19. Samples were obtained from the ongoing ImmuneRACE study (first 160 participants) and from 1,200 or so subjects provided by 6 global collaborators. Deeply sampled blood TCRbeta repertoires from subjects exposed to, actively infected with, or recovered from COVID-19 were included in the dataset. A de-identified subject ID, COVID-19 status, age in years and sex were almost always included in the sample metadata. The repertoires were released in a freely available public database meant as a resource for research on the immune response to SARS-CoV-2. The material from the prospective study consisted of cDNA or gDNA derived from T cells, B-cell-depleted T cells, or PBMCs. Where available, HLA class I and class II types were taken from metadata supplied by the sample provider and were not determined by assay-based typing. Summary of the overall study and its limitations: How much clinical and demographic metadata was included differed by source and by participant, and the metadata was provided uncurated.

The immunoSEQ Assay, a bias-controlled multiplex PCR, was used to amplify TCRbeta CDR3 regions from genomic DNA. In the paper's pipeline: Nucleated cell counts per sample were estimated from amplification of reference gene primers within the assay. To quantify the absolute abundance of each unique TCRbeta CDR3 rearrangement, sequence reads were collapsed and filtered. For each sample, productive Simpson clonality was calculated by taking the square root of Simpson's diversity index across productive rearrangements. Entries here come from immuneACCESS through TCRdb and include only in-frame sequences with V and J called. Some clones fail to appear in such tables; in the studies checked, an unresolved V gene covers under half of the shortfall, and the cause of the remainder is unknown. That table gives V, J and clone size, and the DNA gave D and trimming. Across this sample there are roughly 100,000 clones, with 75% to 90% seen only once. In total, the top ten clones hold around 12% of the sample.

The sequence came from a human donor in a cohort sampled during active COVID-19. The sequence is built from TRBV7-3 and TRBJ1-1; the D segment could be TRBD1, given 6 matching bases. The sample was peripheral blood. This receptor carries the CDR3 CASSPQGHGTEAFF. The base sequence is TGTGCCAGCAGCCCTCAGGGGCACGGCACTGAAGCTTTCTTT.